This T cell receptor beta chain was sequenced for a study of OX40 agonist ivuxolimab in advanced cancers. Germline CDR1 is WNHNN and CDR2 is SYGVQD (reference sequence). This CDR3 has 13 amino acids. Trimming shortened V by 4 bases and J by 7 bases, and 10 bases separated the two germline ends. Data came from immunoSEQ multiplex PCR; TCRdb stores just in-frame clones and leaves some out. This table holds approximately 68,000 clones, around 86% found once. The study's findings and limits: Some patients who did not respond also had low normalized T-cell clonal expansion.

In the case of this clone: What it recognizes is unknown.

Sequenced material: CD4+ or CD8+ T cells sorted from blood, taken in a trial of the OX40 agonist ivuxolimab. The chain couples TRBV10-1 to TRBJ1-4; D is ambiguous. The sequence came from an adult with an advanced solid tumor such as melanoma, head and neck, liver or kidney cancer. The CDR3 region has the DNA TGCGCCAGCAGTGGGGGTTCTGGTGAAAAACTGTTTTTT. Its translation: CASSGGSGEKLFF.